Shown below are 15 T cell receptor beta chains from a single sample sequenced in a study of blood T cell repertoires in COVID-19. Produced via immunoSEQ multiplex PCR; TCRdb's table is partial and in-frame only. Of 160,000 or so clones in the sample, approximately 91% were seen once. Sequencing was performed on peripheral blood. The receptors stem from a young man with acute or convalescent COVID-19.

The chain has TRBV7-9 and TRBJ1-2; 8 positions match TRBD1. The CDR3 is made up of 14 amino acids. V lost 1 base, J lost 8 bases, and 6 bases stayed unmatched. Looked up from germline, CDR1 is SEHNR and CDR2 is FQNEAQ (reference sequence). CDR3 nucleotide sequence: TGTGCCAGCAGCTTAGAGCAGGGGGCAGGCGGCTACACCTTC. Translating it yields CASSLEQGAGGYTF.

The chain employs TRBV19 and TRBJ2-6; D is perhaps TRBD2 (6 bases). The CDR3 is 19 residues long. Trimming shortened V by 6 bases and J by 2 bases, and 23 bases separated the two germline ends. From germline, CDR1 is LNHDA and CDR2 SQIVND (reference sequence). The CDR3 reads CASSIGSAKGGAGANVLTF. The DNA for the CDR3 is TGTGCCAGTAGCATCGGCTCCGCAAAGGGAGGAGCTGGGGCCAACGTCCTGACTTTC.

V gene TRBV7-9 combines with J gene TRBJ1-2, with 9 bases matching TRBD1. Germline V gene lookup returns CDR1 SEHNR and CDR2 FQNEAQ (reference sequence). V shed 10 bases, J shed 5 bases, and the junction held 2 bases outside the gene matches. There are 11 residues in the CDR3. CDR3 residues: CATQGAYGYTF. DNA of the CDR3: TGTGCCACACAGGGGGCTTATGGCTACACCTTC.

The chain employs TRBV6-5 and TRBJ2-1; 8 nucleotides match TRBD1. The CDR3 sequence is 12 residues long. Losses at the gene ends were 8 bases for V and 7 bases for J; bases not matched to a gene: 4. The V gene's germline CDR1 is MNHEY and CDR2 SVGAGI. CDR3 nucleotide sequence: TGTGCCAGCTTCACAGGGGGGAATGAGCAGTTCTTC. This sequence encodes CASFTGGNEQFF.

This clone was seen a single time. The chain links TRBV11-2 to TRBJ2-7; possibly TRBD2 for D (6 bases). Looked up from germline, CDR1 is SGHAT and CDR2 is FQNNGV. CDR3 length equals 12 residues. V gave up 5 bases and J gave up 6 bases, with 11 bases separating them. As DNA, the CDR3 is TGTGCCAGCAGCGCGGGGACTGCCGAGCAGTACTTC. Translating it yields CASSAGTAEQYF. The whole variable domain, remainder taken from reference TRBV11-2 and TRBJ2-7, is EAGVAQSPRYKIIEKRQSVAFWCNPISGHATLYWYQQILGQGPKLLIQFQNNGVVDDSQLPKDRFSAERLKGVDSTLKIQPAKLEDSAVYLCASSAGTAEQYFGPGTRLTVT.

The genes are TRBV7-6 and TRBJ1-3; D might be TRBD1 (6 bases). In germline, CDR1 is SGHVS, CDR2 FNYEAQ. The V gene lost 3 bases and the J gene lost 0 bases, with 15 bases spanning the gap. The CDR3 extends over 17 amino acids. CDR3 amino acids: CASSLTQGTLSGNTIYF. In nucleotides, the CDR3 is TGTGCCAGCAGCTTGACCCAGGGGACACTCTCTGGAAACACCATATATTTT.

This clone was recorded a few times. The genes are TRBV5-4 and TRBJ1-1, with TRBD1 matching 7 bases. Germline CDR1 and CDR2: SGHNT and YYREEE (reference sequence). V shed 4 bases, J shed 4 bases, and the junction held 10 bases outside the gene matches. CDR3 length equals 15 residues. The CDR3: CASSSRDRAGTEAFF. CDR3 DNA sequence: TGTGCCAGCAGCAGCCGAGACAGGGCGGGCACTGAAGCTTTCTTT.

This chain links TRBV7-6 with TRBJ1-3, with D uncertain. This CDR3 comprises 13 residues. Germline V CDR1 and CDR2: SGHVS, FNYEAQ. The V and J ends lost 4 bases and 1 base respectively, with 5 bases between them. The CDR3 nucleotides read TGTGCCAGCAGCTCAGGATCTGGAAACACCATATATTTT. Amino acids: CASSSGSGNTIYF.

This chain links TRBV29-1 with TRBJ2-7, with 8 bases matching TRBD1. Germline CDR1 reads SQVTM; CDR2 reads ANQGSEA. CDR3 length equals 12 residues. As DNA, the CDR3 is TGCAGTTATGGACAGGGAGGCTACGAGCAGTACTTC. It encodes CSYGQGGYEQYF.

The chain is built from TRBV5-6 and TRBJ1-6; 7 positions match TRBD1. This CDR3 is 17 amino acids long. From germline, CDR1 is SGHDT and CDR2 YYEEEE. Trimming cost V 5 bases and J 10 bases; bases outside gene matches: 18. The CDR3 reads CASRFPIDKTGRSPLHF. DNA for the CDR3: TGTGCCAGCAGATTCCCCATAGACAAGACAGGGAGGTCACCCCTCCACTTT. Together with reference TRBV5-6 and TRBJ1-6, the CDR3 gives the full variable domain: DAGVTQSPTHLIKTRGQQVTLRCSPKSGHDTVSWYQQALGQGPQFIFQYYEEEERQRGNFPDRFSGHQFPNYSSELNVNALLLGDSALYLCASRFPIDKTGRSPLHFGNGTRLTVT.

The chain links TRBV27 to TRBJ1-3; D ambiguous. V was cut by 0 bases and J by 0 bases, with 9 bases left in between. Germline-derived CDR1 and CDR2 are MNHEY and SMNVEV (reference sequence). This CDR3 is 16 amino acids long. The CDR3, as DNA: TGTGCCAGCAGTTTATCGGGAGGTACCTCTGGAAACACCATATATTTT. It translates to CASSLSGGTSGNTIYF.

The V gene is TRBV9, the J gene TRBJ2-1; 15 nucleotides line up with TRBD2. Germline assignment: CDR1 SGDLS and CDR2 YYNGEE. Germline trimming cut 4 bases from V and 8 bases from J; bases unmatched to any gene: 7. The CDR3 consists of 16 residues. CDR3 coding DNA: TGTGCCAGCAGCACCGGGACTAGCGGGAGGCTCGATGAGCAGTTCTTC. Protein product: CASSTGTSGRLDEQFF.

This chain uses TRBV10-3 with TRBJ1-1, with TRBD1 matching over 7 bases. After removal of 6 bases from V and 0 bases from J, the junction contained 10 bases not matched to a gene. CDR1 ENHRY and CDR2 SYGVKD come from the germline V gene. CDR3 length equals 16 residues. The CDR3 DNA follows: TGTGCCATCAGCGAAAGACAGGGCAGCATGAACACTGAAGCTTTCTTT. Its translation: CAISERQGSMNTEAFF.

The sample holds one count of this clone. This chain links TRBV30 with TRBJ2-3; no clear D gene. The CDR3 runs to 12 residues. V was clipped by 1 base and J by 7 bases, with 9 bases between them. In germline, CDR1 is GTSNPN, CDR2 SVGIG (reference sequence). The CDR3 nucleotides are TGTGCCTGGAGTGCTCAGAGGAATACGCAGTATTTT. As protein: CAWSAQRNTQYF.

The chain is built from TRBV27 and TRBJ2-7; perhaps TRBD1 as D (7 bases). Trimming left V 2 bases short and J 2 bases short, with 13 bases between. This CDR3 has 15 amino acids. Germline V CDR1 and CDR2: MNHEY, SMNVEV (reference sequence). The CDR3 DNA sequence: TGTGCCAGCAGTTTAAGGCAGGGGGGCGCCTACGAGCAGTACTTC. Translated: CASSLRQGGAYEQYF.